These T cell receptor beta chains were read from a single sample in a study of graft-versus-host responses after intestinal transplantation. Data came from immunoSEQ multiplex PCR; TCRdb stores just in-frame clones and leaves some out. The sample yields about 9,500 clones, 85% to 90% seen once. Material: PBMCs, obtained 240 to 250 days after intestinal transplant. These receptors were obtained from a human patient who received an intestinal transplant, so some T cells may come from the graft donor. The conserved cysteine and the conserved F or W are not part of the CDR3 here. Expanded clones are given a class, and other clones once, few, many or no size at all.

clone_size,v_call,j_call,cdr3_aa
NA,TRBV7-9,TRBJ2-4,ASSLAGGNIQY
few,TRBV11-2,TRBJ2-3,ASRLRTGELGDTQY
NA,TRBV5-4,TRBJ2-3,ASSPRTSGASTDTQY
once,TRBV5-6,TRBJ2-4,ASSLALSGRGAKNIQY
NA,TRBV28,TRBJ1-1,ASSFPGGYTEAF
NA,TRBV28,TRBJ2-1,ASSPRQGAAYNEQF
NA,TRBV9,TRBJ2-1,ASSVEGPGEQF
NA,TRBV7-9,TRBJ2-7,ASSRPGTSGKHEQY
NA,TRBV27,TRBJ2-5,ASSTLEGGGARETQY
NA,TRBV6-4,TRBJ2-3,ASSAGTSSTDTQY
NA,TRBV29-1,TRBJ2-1,SVEDRWEATYNEQF
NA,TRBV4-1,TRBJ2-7,ASSQGAGGSSYEQY
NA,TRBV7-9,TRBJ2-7,ASRASGELSEQY